The 3 T cell receptor beta chains reported below all come from one sample, sequenced in a study of T cell repertoires in cytomegalovirus infection. No antigen is known for these receptors. TCRdb used MiXCR to reprocess the reads, holding one entry per CDR3 protein. Here the sample spans approximately 140,000 distinct CDR3 sequences, 20% to 30% being singletons. Sequencing input: PBMCs, sequenced either directly or after in vitro stimulation (not recorded which). Receptor source: a human donor in good health (CMV status not recorded). Some clones in this sample may be carry-over from other donors' samples.

This chain joins TRBV7-2 and TRBJ2-3, with 9 bases lining up with TRBD2. The germline V gene has CDR1 SGHTA and CDR2 FQGNSA. CDR3 length: 17 amino acids. J was trimmed by 4 bases and V by 0 bases; bases with no gene match: 8. CDR3 protein: CASSLARFRLAADTQYF. CDR3 in DNA: TGTGCCAGCAGCTTAGCGAGGTTTCGACTAGCGGCAGATACGCAGTATTTT.

This clonotype came up a few times. This chain connects TRBV10-3 to TRBJ2-3; TRBD2 matches at 14 bases. The CDR3 consists of 14 residues. Per germline, CDR1 ENHRY and CDR2 SYGVKD. After removal of 10 bases from V and 6 bases from J, the junction contained 6 bases not matched to a gene. The CDR3 nucleotides are TGTGCCACGGGACTAGCGGGAGTAGGGGATACGCAGTATTTT. Translating gives CATGLAGVGDTQYF.

In this sample, this clonotype turned up many times. The V gene is TRBV7-2, the J gene TRBJ2-7; D not certain. V was trimmed by 4 bases and J by 0 bases, leaving 7 bases between them. The CDR3 extends over 13 amino acids. Germline lookup yields CDR1 SGHTA and CDR2 FQGNSA. The CDR3 region has the DNA TGTGCCAGCAGCTCCTGGGGCTCCTACGAGCAGTACGTC. The encoded protein is CASSSWGSYEQYV.